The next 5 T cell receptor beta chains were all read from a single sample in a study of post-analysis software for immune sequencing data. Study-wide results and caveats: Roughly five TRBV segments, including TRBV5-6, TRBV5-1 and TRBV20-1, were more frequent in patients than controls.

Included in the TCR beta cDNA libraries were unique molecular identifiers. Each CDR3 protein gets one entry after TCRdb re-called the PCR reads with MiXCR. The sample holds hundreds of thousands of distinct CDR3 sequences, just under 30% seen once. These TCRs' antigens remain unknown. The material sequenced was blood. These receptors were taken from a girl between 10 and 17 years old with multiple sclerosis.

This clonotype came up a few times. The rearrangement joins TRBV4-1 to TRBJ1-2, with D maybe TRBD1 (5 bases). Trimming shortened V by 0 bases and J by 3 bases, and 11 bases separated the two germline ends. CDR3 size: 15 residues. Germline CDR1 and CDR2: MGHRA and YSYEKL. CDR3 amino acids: CASSQEPGSDYGYTF. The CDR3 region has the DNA TGCGCCAGCAGCCAAGAGCCAGGGAGTGACTATGGCTACACCTTC.

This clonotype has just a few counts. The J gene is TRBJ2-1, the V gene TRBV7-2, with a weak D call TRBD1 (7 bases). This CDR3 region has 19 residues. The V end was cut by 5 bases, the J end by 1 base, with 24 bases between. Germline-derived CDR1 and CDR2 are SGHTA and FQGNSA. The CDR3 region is CASSQRAAGGIISYNEQFF. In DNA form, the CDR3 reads TGTGCCAGCAGCCAAAGGGCTGCAGGGGGGATTATTTCCTACAATGAGCAGTTCTTC.

The CDR3 DNA is TGTGCCAGCAGCGCTGGGACAGCGATTCCCTACAATGAGCAGTTCTTC. Encoded protein: CASSAGTAIPYNEQFF. The rearrangement uses TRBV7-2 and TRBJ2-1; 7 bases fit TRBD1. With 5 bases clipped from V and 2 bases from J, the junction kept 9 bases outside the gene matches. This CDR3 has 16 amino acids. Per germline, CDR1 SGHTA and CDR2 FQGNSA.

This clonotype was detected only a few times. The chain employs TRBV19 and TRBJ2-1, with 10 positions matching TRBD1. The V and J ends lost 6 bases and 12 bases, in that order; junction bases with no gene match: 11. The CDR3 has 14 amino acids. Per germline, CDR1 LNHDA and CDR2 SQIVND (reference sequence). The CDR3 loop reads CASSGTGERSWQFF. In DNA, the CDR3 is TGTGCCAGTAGCGGGACAGGGGAGAGAAGTTGGCAGTTCTTC.

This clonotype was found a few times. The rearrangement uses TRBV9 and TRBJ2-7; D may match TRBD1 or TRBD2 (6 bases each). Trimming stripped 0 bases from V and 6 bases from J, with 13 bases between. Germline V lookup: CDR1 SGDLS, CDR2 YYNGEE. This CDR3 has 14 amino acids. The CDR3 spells CASSVGPGASEQYF. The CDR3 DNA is TGTGCCAGCAGCGTAGGGCCGGGGGCGAGCGAGCAGTACTTC.